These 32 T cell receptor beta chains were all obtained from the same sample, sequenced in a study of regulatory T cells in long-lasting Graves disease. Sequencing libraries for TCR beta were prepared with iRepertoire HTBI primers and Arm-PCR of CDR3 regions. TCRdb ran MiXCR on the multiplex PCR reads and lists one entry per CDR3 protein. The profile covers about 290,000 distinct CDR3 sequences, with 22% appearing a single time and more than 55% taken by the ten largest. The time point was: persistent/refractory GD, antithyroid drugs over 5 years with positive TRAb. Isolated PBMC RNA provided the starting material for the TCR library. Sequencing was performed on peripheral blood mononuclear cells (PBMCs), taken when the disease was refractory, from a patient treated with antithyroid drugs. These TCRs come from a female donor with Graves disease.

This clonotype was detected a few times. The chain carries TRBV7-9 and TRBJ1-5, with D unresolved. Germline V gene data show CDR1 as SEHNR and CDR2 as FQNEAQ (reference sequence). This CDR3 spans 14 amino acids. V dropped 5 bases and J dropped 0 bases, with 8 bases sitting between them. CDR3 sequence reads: CASSPGNSNQPQHF. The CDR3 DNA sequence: TGTGCCAGCAGCCCCGGCAATAGCAATCAGCCCCAGCATTTT.

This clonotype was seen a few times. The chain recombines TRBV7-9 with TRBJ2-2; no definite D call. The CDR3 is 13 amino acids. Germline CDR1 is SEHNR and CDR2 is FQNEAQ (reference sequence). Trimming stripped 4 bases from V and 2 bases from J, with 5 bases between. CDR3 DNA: TGTGCCAGCAGCTCCATTAACACCGGGGAGCTGTTTTTT. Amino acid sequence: CASSSINTGELFF.

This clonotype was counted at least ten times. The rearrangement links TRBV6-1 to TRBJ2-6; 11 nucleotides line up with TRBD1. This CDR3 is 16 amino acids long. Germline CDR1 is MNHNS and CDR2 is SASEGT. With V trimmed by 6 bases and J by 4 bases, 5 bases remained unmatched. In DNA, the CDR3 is TGTGCCAGCAGGGACAGGGGGCTGGAAGGGGCCAACGTCCTGACTTTC. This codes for CASRDRGLEGANVLTF.

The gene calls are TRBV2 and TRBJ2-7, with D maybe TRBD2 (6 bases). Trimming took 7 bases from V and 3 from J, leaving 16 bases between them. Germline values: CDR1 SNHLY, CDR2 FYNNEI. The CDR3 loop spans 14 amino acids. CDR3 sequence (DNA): TGTGCCAGCACGCCAGGGACTGGCTACTACGAGCAGTACTTC. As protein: CASTPGTGYYEQYF.

CDR3 sequence reads: CASSPVVSWDSPLHF. The DNA for the CDR3 is TGTGCCAGCAGCCCGGTCGTAAGCTGGGATTCACCCCTCCACTTT. The chain recombines TRBV7-2 with TRBJ1-6; D is undetermined. Germline V gives CDR1 SGHTA, CDR2 FQGNSA. Trimming cost V 5 bases and J 8 bases, with 16 bases left between them. This CDR3 has 15 residues. Filled out from reference TRBV7-2 and TRBJ1-6, the complete variable domain reads GAGVSQSPSNKVTEKGKDVELRCDPISGHTALYWYRQSLGQGLEFLIYFQGNSAPDKSGLPSDRFSAERTGGSVSTLTIQRTQQEDSAVYLCASSPVVSWDSPLHFGNGTRLTVT.

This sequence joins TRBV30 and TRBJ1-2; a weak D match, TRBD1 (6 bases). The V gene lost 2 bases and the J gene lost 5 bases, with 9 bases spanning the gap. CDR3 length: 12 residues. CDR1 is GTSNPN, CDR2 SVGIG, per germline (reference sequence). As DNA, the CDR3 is TGTGCCTGGAGTCCGGACAGATATGGCTACACCTTC. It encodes CAWSPDRYGYTF. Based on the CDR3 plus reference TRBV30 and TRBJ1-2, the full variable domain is SQTIHQWPATLVQPVGSPLSLECTVEGTSNPNLYWYRQAAGRGLQLLFYSVGIGQISSEVPQNLSASRPQDRQFILSSKKLLLSDSGFYLCAWSPDRYGYTFGSGTRLTVV.

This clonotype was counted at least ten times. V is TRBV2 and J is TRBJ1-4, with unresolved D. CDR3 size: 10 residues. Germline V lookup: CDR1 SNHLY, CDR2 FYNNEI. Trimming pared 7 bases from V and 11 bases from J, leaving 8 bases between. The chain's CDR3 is CASIGLKLFF. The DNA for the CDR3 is TGTGCCAGCATAGGGTTGAAACTGTTTTTT.

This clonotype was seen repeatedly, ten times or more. The CDR3 reads CSIGTFPSEQYF. CDR3 DNA sequence: TGCAGCATCGGGACGTTCCCTAGCGAGCAGTACTTC. This sequence joins TRBV29-1 and TRBJ2-7; the D call may be TRBD1 or TRBD2 (5 bases each). The CDR3 totals 12 residues. The germline CDR1 and CDR2 sequences are SQVTM and ANQGSEA. Trimming removed 8 bases at V and 6 bases at J, with 17 bases between.

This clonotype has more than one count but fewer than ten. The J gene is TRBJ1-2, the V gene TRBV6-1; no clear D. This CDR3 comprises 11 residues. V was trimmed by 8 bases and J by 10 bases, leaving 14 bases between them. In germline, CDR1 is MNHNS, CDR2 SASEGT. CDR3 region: CASGTERYYTF. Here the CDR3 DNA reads TGTGCCAGCGGAACAGAGCGATACTACACCTTC.

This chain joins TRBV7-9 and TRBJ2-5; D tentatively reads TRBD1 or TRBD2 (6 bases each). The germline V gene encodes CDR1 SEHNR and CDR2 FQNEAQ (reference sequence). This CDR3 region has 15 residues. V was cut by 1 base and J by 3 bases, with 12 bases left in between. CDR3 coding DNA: TGTGCCAGCAGCTTAGATATGGGGGGCGAAGAGACCCAGTACTTC. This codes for CASSLDMGGEETQYF.

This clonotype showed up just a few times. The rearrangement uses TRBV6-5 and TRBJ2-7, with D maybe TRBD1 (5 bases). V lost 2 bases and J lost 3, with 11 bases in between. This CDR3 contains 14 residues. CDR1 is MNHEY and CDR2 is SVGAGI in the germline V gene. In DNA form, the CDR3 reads TGTGCCAGCAGTTACCTAGGACAAAACTACGAGCAGTACTTC. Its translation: CASSYLGQNYEQYF.

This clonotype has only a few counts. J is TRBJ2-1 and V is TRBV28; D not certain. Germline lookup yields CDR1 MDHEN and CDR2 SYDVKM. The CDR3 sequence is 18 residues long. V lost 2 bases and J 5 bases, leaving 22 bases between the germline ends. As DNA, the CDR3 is TGTGCCAGCAGTTTAACGATCCAAAAAGCAGGCCTAGACAATGAGCAGTTCTTC. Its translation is CASSLTIQKAGLDNEQFF.

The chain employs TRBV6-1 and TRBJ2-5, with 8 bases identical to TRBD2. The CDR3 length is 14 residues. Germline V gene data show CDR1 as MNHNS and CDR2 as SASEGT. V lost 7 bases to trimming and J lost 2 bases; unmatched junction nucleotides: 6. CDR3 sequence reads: CASTTTSGQETQYF. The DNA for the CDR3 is TGTGCCAGCACCACTACTAGCGGTCAAGAGACCCAGTACTTC.

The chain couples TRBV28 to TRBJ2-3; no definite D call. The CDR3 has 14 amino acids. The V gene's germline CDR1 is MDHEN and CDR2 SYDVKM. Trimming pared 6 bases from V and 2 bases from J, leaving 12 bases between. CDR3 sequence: CASRTVYLTDTQYF. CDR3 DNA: TGTGCCAGCAGGACGGTTTATCTCACAGATACGCAGTATTTT.

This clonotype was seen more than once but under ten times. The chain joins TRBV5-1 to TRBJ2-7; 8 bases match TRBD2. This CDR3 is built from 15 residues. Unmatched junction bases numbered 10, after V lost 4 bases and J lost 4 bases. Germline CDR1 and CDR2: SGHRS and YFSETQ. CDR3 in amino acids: CASSPAGGLRYEQYF. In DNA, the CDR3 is TGCGCCAGCAGCCCGGCGGGAGGCCTAAGGTACGAGCAGTACTTC.

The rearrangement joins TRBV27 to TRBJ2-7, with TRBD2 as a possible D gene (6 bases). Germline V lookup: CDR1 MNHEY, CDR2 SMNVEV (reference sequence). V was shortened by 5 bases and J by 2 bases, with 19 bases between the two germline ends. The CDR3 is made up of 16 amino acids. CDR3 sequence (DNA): TGTGCCAGCAGTCCCAACCCTAGCGCCAAAACCTACGAGCAGTACTTC. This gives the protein CASSPNPSAKTYEQYF.

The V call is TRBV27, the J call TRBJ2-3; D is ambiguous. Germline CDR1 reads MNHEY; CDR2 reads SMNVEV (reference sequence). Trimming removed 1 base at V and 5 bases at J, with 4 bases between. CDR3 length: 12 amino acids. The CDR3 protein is CASSLFGDTQYF. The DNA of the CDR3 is TGTGCCAGCAGTTTATTCGGAGATACGCAGTATTTT.

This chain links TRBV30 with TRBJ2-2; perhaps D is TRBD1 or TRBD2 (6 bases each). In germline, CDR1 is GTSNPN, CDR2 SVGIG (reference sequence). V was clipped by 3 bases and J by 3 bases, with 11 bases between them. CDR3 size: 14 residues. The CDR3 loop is CAWRGGFHTGELFF. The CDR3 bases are TGTGCCTGGAGAGGGGGGTTCCACACCGGGGAGCTGTTTTTT.

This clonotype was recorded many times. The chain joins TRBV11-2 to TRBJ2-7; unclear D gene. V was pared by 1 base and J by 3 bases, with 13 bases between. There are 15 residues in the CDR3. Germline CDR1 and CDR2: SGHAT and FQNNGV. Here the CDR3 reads CASSLGPTAVYEQYF. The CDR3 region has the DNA TGTGCCAGCAGCTTAGGGCCAACGGCGGTCTACGAGCAGTACTTC. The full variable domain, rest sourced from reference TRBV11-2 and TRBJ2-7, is EAGVAQSPRYKIIEKRQSVAFWCNPISGHATLYWYQQILGQGPKLLIQFQNNGVVDDSQLPKDRFSAERLKGVDSTLKIQPAKLEDSAVYLCASSLGPTAVYEQYFGPGTRLTVT.

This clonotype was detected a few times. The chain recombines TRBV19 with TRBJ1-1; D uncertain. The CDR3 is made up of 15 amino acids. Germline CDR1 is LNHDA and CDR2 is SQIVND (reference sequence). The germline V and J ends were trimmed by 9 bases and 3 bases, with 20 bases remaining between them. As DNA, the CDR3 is TGTGCCAGCCACATAACGGCGGAGGCGGACACTGAAGCTTTCTTT. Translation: CASHITAEADTEAFF.

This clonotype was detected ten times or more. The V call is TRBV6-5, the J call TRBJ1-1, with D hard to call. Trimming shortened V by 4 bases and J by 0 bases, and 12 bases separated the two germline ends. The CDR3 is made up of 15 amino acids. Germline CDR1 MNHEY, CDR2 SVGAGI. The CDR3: CASSLLRRVNTEAFF. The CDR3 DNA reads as TGTGCCAGCAGTTTATTACGACGGGTGAACACTGAAGCTTTCTTT.

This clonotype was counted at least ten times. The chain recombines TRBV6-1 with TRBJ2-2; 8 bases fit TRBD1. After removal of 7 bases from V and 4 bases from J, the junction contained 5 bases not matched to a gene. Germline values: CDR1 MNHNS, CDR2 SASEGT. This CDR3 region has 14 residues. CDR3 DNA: TGTGCCAGCACCCGGGACAGGCCCACCGGGGAGCTGTTTTTT. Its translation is CASTRDRPTGELFF.

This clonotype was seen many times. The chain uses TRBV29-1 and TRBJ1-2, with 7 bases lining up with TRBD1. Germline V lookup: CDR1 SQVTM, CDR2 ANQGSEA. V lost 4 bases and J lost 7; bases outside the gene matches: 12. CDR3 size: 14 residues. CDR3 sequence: CSVVKGDRPLGYTF. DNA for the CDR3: TGCAGCGTTGTAAAAGGGGACAGACCCCTTGGCTACACCTTC. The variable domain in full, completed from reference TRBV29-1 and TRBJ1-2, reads SAVISQKPSRDICQRGTSLTIQCQVDSQVTMMFWYRQQPGQSLTLIATANQGSEATYESGFVIDKFPISRPNLTFSTLTVSNMSPEDSSIYLCSVVKGDRPLGYTFGSGTRLTVV.

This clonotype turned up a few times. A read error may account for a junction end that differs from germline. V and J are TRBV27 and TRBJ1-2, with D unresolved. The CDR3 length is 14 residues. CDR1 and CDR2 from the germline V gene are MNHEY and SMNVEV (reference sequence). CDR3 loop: CASSFTGGSYGHTF. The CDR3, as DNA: TGTGCCAGCAGTTTTACGGGCGGGTCCTATGGCCACACCTTC.

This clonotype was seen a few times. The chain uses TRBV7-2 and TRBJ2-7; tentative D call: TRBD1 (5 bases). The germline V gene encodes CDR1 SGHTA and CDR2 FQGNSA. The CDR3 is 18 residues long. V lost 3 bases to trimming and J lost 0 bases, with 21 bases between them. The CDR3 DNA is TGTGCCAGCAGCTTTAATATAGGTGGAACAGGCCGCTCCTACGAGCAGTACTTC. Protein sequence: CASSFNIGGTGRSYEQYF.

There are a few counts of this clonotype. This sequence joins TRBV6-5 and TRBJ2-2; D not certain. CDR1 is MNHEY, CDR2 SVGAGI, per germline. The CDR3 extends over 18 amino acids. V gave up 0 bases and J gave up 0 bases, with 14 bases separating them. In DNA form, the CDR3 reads TGTGCCAGCAGTTACTCGAATTGGCGGAGATCGAACACCGGGGAGCTGTTTTTT. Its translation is CASSYSNWRRSNTGELFF.

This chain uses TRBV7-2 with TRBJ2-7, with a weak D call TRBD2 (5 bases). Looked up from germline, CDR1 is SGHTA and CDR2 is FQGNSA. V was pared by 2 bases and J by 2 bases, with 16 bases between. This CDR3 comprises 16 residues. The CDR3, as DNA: TGTGCCAGCAGCTTAAACGGGATAAAGGCAGCCTACGAGCAGTACTTC. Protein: CASSLNGIKAAYEQYF.

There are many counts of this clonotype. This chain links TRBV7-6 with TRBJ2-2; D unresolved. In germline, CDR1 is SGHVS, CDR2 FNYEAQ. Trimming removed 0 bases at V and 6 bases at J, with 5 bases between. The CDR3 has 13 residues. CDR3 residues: CASSLAVSGELFF. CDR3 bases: TGTGCCAGCAGCTTAGCGGTCTCCGGGGAGCTGTTTTTT.

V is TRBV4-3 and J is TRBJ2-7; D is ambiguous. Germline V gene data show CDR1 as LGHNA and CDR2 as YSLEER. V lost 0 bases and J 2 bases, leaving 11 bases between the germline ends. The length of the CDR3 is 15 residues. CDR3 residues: CASSQDRARTYEQYF. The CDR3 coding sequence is TGCGCCAGCAGCCAAGATCGGGCCCGAACCTACGAGCAGTACTTC.

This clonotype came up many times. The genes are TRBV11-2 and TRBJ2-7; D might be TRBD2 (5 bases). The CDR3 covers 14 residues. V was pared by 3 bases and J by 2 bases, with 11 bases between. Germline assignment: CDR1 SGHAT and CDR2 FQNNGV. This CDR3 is CASSFFYGTYEQYF. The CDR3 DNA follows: TGTGCCAGCAGCTTTTTTTACGGGACCTACGAGCAGTACTTC.

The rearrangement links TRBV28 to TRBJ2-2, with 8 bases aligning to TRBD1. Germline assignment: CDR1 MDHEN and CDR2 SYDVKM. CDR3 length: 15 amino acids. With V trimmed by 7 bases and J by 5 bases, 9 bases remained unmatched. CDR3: CASTTRQGQTGELFF. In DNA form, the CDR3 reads TGTGCCAGCACCACCCGACAGGGGCAAACCGGGGAGCTGTTTTTT.

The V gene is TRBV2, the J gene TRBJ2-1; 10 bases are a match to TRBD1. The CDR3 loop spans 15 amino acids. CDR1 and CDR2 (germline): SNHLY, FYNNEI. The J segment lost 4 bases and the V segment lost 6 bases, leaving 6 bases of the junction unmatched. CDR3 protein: CASRLPGQGYNEQFF. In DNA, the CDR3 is TGTGCCAGCAGACTACCGGGACAGGGGTACAATGAGCAGTTCTTC. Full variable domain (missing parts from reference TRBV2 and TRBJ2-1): EPEVTQTPSHQVTQMGQEVILRCVPISNHLYFYWYRQILGQKVEFLVSFYNNEISEKSEIFDDQFSVERPDGSNFTLKIRSTKLEDSAMYFCASRLPGQGYNEQFFGPGTRLTVL.